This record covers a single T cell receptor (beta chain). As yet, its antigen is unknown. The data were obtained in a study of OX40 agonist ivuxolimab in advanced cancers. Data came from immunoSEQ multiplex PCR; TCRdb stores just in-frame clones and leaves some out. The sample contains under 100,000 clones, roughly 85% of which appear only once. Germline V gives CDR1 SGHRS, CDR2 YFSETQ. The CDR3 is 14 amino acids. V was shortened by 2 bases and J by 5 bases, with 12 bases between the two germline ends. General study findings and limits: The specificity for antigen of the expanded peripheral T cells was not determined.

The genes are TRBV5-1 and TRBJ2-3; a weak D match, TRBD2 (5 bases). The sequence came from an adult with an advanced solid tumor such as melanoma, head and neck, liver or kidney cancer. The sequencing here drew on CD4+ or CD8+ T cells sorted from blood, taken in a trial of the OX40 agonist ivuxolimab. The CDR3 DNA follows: TGCGCCAGCAGCTTCACTAGTATCATAGATACGCAGTATTTT. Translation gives CASSFTSIIDTQYF. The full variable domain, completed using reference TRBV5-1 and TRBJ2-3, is KAGVTQTPRYLIKTRGQQVTLSCSPISGHRSVSWYQQTPGQGLQFLFEYFSETQRNKGNFPGRFSGRQFSNSRSEMNVSTLELGDSALYLCASSFTSIIDTQYFGPGTRLTVL.